These 4 T cell receptor beta chains came from one sample sequenced in a study of CD8 T cells in ankylosing spondylitis. Study-wide findings and caveats: A motif of seven or eight highly homologous TCR beta variants was seen as apparently characteristic of ankylosing spondylitis blood.

TCRdb redid the calling of the 5' RACE reads with MiXCR, one entry per CDR3 protein. The top ten hold around a fifth of the sample, which has roughly 700,000 distinct CDR3 sequences, over 15% seen once. Antigen specificity for these receptors is unknown. The sample comprised blood, either unsorted or a sorted T cell fraction (not recorded which). The receptors here all came from a male donor with ankylosing spondylitis.

Comments on this clonotype: Germline and junction disagree at one end, which may indicate a read error. The chain links TRBV12-5 to TRBJ2-2; 8 bases line up with TRBD1. The CDR3 totals 18 residues. The germline V gene has CDR1 LGHNT and CDR2 FRNRAP. The CDR3 DNA reads TGTGCTAGTGGATTGGGGTCCTGGGACAGGTTTCACACCGGGGAGCTGTTTTTT. Translated: CASGLGSWDRFHTGELFF.

The rearrangement joins TRBV12-3 or TRBV12-4 to TRBJ1-1, with TRBD1 identical over 7 bases. This CDR3 region has 13 residues. V shed 8 bases and J 1 base; nucleotides not matched to a gene: 4. CDR3 nucleotides: TGTGCCAGCTCGGGACAGTGGAACACTGAAGCTTTCTTT. Protein: CASSGQWNTEAFF.

In its sample, this clonotype was seen a few times. V and J are TRBV27 and TRBJ2-7; TRBD1 might be the D (5 bases). V was clipped by 0 bases and J by 3 bases, with 9 bases between them. CDR1 MNHEY and CDR2 SMNVEV come from the germline V gene (reference sequence). The CDR3 is 14 residues long. CDR3 DNA: TGTGCCAGCAGTTTATCTCCAGGGTTCTACGAGCAGTACTTC. Residues: CASSLSPGFYEQYF.

This chain joins TRBV7-3 and TRBJ2-3; 7 bases line up with TRBD2. The length of the CDR3 is 16 residues. The germline V gene has CDR1 SGHTA and CDR2 FQGTGA. The V and J ends lost 2 bases and 5 bases, in that order; junction bases with no gene match: 10. The CDR3 coding sequence is TGTGCCAGCAGCTTACGGCCAGCGGGATCAGGAGATACGCAGTATTTT. It encodes CASSLRPAGSGDTQYF.